This T cell receptor (beta chain) is drawn from a study of PD-1 blockade in mismatch repair-deficient tumors. Overall study: Enrolled about 2012-2016, patients had progressing, pretreated mismatch repair-deficient cancers of 12 types. Study-level findings and limits: After pembrolizumab, tumor-resident clones rose rapidly, then generally contracted before radiologic responses.

Generated by immunoSEQ multiplex PCR, the TCRdb table keeps only in-frame clones and is missing some. The sample has 39,000 or so clones, 75% to 90% seen once. This clone was picked up one time. Its antigen is as yet unknown. PCR or immunohistochemistry showed mismatch repair deficiency in every enrolled patient. TCRs were sequenced from a few patients responding to pembrolizumab. The CDR3 has 15 amino acids. Germline-derived CDR1 and CDR2 are SGHAT and FQNNGV. The V segment lost 4 bases and the J segment 7 bases; nucleotides outside the gene matches: 5. The sample consisted of PBMCs, taken around 38 weeks after starting pembrolizumab. The clonotype comes from an adult with mismatch repair-deficient cancer. The rearrangement uses TRBV11-2 and TRBJ2-1, with 12 bases that match TRBD2. CDR3 sequence reads: CASSSRLAGDNEQFF. For the CDR3, the DNA is TGTGCCAGCAGCTCCCGACTAGCGGGAGATAATGAGCAGTTCTTC.